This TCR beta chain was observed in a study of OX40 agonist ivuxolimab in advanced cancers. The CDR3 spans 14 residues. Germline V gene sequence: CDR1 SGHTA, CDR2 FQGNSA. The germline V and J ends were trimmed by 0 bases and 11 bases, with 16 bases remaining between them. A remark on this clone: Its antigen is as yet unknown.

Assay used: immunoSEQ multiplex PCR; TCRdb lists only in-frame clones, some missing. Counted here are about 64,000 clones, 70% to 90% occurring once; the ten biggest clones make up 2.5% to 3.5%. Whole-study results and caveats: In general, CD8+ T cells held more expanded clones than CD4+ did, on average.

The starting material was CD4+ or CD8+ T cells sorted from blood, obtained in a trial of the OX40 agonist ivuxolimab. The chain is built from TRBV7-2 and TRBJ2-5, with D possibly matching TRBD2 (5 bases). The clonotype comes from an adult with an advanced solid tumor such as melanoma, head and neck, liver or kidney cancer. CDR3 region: CASSLAGSPREQYF. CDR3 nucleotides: TGTGCCAGCAGCTTAGCCGGGTCCCCGAGGGAGCAGTACTTC.